This T cell receptor (beta chain) was identified during a study of CD8 T cells in Susac syndrome. This clonotype appeared a single time. The CDR3 spans 14 residues. In germline, CDR1 is MRHNA, CDR2 SNTAGT. Trimming shortened V by 11 bases and J by 1 base, and 15 bases separated the two germline ends. An amount of RNA that ranged from roughly 0.5 to 1 ug was reverse transcribed with random hexamers. From the immunoSEQ multiplex PCR reads, TCRdb called clonotypes with MiXCR, one entry per CDR3 protein. The data contain more than 100,000 distinct CDR3 sequences, 90% to 95% of them singletons. In contrast to the negatively isolated CD8+ and CD4+ T cells, TEMRA cells were FACS-enriched.

The sample consisted of CD4+ T cells from PBMCs. The chain has TRBV6-4 and TRBJ2-4; no reliable D call. The receptor comes from a human donor in good health. The CDR3 sequence: CAEPLALAKNIQYF. CDR3 DNA: TGTGCCGAACCCTTGGCACTGGCCAAAAACATTCAGTACTTC.